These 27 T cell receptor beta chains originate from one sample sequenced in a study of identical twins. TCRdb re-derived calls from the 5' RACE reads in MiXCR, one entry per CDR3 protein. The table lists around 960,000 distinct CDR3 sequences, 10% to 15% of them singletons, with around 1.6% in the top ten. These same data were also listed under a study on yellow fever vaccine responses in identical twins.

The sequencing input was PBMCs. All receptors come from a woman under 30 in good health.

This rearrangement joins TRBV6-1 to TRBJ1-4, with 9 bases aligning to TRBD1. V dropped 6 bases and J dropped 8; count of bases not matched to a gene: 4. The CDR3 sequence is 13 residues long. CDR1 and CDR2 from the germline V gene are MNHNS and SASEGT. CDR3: CASRDRGWEKLFF. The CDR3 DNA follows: TGTGCCAGCAGGGACAGGGGATGGGAAAAACTGTTTTTT.

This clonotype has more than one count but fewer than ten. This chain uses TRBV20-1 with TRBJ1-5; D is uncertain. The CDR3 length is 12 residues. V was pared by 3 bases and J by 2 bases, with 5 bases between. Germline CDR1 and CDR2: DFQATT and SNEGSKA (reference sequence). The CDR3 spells CSARKGNQPQHF. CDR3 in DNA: TGCAGTGCTAGGAAAGGCAATCAGCCCCAGCATTTT.

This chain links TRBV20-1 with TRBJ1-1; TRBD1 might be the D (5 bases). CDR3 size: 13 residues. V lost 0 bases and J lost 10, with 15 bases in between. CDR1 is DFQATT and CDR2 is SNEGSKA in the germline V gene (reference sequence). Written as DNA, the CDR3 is TGCAGTGCTAGAGATTCAGGGACCCGACCAGCTTTCTTT. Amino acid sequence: CSARDSGTRPAFF.

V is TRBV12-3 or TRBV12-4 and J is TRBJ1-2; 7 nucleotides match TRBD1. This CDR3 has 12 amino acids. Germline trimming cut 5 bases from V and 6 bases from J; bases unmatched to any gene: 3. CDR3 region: CASSLRGNGYTF. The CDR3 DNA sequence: TGTGCCAGCAGTCTCAGGGGGAATGGCTACACCTTC.

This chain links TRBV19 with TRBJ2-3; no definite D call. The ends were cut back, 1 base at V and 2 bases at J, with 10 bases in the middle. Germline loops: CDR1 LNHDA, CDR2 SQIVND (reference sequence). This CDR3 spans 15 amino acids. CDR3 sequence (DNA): TGTGCCAGTAGTATAGGTGGGATTTCCACAGATACGCAGTATTTT. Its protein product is CASSIGGISTDTQYF.

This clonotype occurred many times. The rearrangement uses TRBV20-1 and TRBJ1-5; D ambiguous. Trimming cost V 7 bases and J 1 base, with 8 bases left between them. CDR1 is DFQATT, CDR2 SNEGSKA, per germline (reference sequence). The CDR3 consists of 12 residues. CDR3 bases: TGCAGTGTTTCGACGAGCAATCAGCCCCAGCATTTT. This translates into CSVSTSNQPQHF.

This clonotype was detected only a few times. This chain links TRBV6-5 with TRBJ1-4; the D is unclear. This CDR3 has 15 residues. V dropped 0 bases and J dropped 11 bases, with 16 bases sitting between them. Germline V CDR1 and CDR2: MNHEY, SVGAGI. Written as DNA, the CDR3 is TGTGCCAGCAGTTACTCCAATGGAATGGACGGCAAACTGTTTTTT. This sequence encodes CASSYSNGMDGKLFF.

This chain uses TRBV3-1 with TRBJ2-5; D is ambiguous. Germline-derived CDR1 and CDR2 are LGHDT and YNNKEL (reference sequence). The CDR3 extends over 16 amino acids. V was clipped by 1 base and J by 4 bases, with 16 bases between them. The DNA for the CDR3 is TGTGCCAGCAGCCAAGCAAGAACTCTAGGCGGAGAGACCCAGTACTTC. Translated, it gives CASSQARTLGGETQYF.

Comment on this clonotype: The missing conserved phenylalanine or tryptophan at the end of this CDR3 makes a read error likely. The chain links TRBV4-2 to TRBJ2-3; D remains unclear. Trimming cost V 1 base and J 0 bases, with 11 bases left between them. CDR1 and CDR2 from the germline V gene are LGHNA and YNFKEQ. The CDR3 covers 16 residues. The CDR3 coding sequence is TGTGCCAGCAGCCAAGTTTCAGGATCTAGCACAGATACGCAGTATTTA. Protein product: CASSQVSGSSTDTQYL.

Here the CDR3 DNA reads TGTGCCAGCAGCCAACGGCGGGGGGCCGGGGTCAATGAGCAGTTCTTC. This sequence encodes CASSQRRGAGVNEQFF. This chain uses TRBV4-2 with TRBJ2-1; 8 bases are shared with TRBD2. Per the germline V gene, CDR1 is LGHNA and CDR2 is YNFKEQ. The junction had 9 bases not matched to a gene; V was cut back by 2 bases and J by 6 bases. The CDR3 spans 16 residues.

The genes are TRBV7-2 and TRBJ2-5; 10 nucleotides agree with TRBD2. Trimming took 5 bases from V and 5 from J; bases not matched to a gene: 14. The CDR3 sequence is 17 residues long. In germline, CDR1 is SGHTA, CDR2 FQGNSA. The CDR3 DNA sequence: TGTGCCAGCAGCACTCAGGGGGGGCTAGCGGGAGCGGAGACCCAGTACTTC. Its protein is CASSTQGGLAGAETQYF.

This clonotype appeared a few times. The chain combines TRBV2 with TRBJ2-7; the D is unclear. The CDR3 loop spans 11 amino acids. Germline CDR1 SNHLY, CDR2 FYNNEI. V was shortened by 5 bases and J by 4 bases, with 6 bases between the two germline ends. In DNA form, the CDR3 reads TGTGCCAGCAGTCCGCGGTACGAGCAGTACGTC. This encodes CASSPRYEQYV.

CDR3 coding DNA: TGTGCCAGCAGCCGCCCATCACGGGCCGGGGAGCTGTTTTTT. This codes for CASSRPSRAGELFF. This chain connects TRBV11-2 to TRBJ2-2; D ambiguous. Germline V gene data show CDR1 as SGHAT and CDR2 as FQNNGV. Trimming left V 5 bases short and J 6 bases short, with 13 bases between. This CDR3 spans 14 amino acids.

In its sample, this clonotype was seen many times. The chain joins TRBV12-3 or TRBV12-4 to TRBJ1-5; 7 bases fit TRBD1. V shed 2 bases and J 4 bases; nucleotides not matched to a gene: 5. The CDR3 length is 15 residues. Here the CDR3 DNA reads TGTGCCAGCAGTTTAACCGACAGGGCTAATCAGCCCCAGCATTTT. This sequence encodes CASSLTDRANQPQHF.

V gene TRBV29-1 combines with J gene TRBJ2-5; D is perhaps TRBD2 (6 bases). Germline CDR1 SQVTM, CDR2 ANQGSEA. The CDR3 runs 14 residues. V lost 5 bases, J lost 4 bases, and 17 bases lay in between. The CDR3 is CSVNPPGVGETQYF. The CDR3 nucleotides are TGCAGCGTTAACCCCCCGGGGGTGGGAGAGACCCAGTACTTC.

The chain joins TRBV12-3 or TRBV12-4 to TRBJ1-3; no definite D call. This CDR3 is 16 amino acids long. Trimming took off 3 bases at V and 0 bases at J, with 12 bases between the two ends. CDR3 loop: CASSFGNGISGNTIYF. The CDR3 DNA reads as TGTGCCAGCAGTTTCGGCAACGGAATCTCTGGAAACACCATATATTTT.

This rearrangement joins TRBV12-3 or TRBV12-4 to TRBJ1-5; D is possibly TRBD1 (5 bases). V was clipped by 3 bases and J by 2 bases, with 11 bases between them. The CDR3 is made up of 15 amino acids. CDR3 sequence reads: CASSLGLIGNQPQHF. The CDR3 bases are TGTGCCAGCAGTTTGGGGCTTATAGGCAATCAGCCCCAGCATTTT.

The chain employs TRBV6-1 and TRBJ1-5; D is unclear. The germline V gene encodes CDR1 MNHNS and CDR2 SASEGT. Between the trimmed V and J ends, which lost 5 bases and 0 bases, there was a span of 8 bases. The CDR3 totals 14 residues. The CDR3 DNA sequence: TGTGCCAGCAGTCCCCTCGATAGCAATCAGCCCCAGCATTTT. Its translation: CASSPLDSNQPQHF.

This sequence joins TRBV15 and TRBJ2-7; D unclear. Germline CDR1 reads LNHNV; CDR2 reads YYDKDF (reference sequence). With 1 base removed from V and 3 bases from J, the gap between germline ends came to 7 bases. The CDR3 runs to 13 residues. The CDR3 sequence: CATSRGRFYEQYF. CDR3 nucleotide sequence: TGTGCCACCAGCAGAGGACGGTTCTACGAGCAGTACTTC. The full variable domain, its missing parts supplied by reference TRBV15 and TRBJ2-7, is DAMVIQNPRYQVTQFGKPVTLSCSQTLNHNVMYWYQQKSSQAPKLLFHYYDKDFNNEADTPDNFQSRRPNTSFCFLDIRSPGLGDTAMYLCATSRGRFYEQYFGPGTRLTVT.

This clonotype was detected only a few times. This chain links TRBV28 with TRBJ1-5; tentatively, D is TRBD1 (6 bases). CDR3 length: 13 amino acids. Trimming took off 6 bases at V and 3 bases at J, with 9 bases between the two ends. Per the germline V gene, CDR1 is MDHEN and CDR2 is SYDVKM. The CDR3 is CASRSGANQPQHF. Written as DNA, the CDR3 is TGTGCCAGCAGGTCAGGGGCCAATCAGCCCCAGCATTTT.

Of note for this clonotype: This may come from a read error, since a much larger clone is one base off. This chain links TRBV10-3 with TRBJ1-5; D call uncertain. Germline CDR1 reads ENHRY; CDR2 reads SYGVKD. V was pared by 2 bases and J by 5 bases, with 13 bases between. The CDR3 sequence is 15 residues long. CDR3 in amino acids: CAISEGTESDQPQHF. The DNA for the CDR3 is TGTGCCATCAGTGAGGGAACGGAGTCGGATCAGCCCCAGCATTTT.

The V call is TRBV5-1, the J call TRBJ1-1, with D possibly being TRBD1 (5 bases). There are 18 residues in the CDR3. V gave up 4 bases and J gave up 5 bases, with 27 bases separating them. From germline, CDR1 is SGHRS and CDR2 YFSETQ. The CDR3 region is CASSPRERGSVRGTEAFF. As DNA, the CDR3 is TGCGCCAGCAGCCCCCGAGAGAGGGGAAGTGTCCGTGGGACTGAAGCTTTCTTT.

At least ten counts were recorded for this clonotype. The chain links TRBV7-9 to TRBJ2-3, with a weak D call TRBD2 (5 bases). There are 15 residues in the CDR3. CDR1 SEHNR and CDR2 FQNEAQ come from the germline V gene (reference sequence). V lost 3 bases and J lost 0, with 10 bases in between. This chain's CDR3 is CASSFSGVSTDTQYF. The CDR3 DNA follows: TGTGCCAGCAGCTTCAGCGGCGTCAGCACAGATACGCAGTATTTT.

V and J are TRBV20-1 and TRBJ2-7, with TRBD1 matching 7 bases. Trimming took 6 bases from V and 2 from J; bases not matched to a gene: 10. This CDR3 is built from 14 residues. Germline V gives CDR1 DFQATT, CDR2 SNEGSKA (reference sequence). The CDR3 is CSATLGQPAYEQYF. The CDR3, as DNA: TGCAGTGCCACTCTGGGACAGCCCGCCTACGAGCAGTACTTC.

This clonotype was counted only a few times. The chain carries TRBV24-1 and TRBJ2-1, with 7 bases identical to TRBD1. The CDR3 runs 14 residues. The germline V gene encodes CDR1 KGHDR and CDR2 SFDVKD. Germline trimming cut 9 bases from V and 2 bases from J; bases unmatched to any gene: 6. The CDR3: CATQGTAAYNEQFF. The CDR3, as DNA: TGTGCCACCCAAGGGACAGCGGCCTACAATGAGCAGTTCTTC.

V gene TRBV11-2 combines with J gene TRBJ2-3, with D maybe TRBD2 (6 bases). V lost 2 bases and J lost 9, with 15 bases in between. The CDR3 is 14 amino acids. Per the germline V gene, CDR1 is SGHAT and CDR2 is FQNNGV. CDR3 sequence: CASSLRLDPITQYF. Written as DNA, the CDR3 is TGTGCCAGCAGCTTACGACTAGACCCAATAACGCAGTATTTT.

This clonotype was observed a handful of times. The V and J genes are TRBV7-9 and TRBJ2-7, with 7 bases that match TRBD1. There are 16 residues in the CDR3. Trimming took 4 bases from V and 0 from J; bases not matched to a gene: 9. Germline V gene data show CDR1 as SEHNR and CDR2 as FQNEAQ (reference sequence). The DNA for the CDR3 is TGTGCCAGCAGCTCCAACAGGGGCCTCAGCTCCTACGAGCAGTACGTC. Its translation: CASSSNRGLSSYEQYV.